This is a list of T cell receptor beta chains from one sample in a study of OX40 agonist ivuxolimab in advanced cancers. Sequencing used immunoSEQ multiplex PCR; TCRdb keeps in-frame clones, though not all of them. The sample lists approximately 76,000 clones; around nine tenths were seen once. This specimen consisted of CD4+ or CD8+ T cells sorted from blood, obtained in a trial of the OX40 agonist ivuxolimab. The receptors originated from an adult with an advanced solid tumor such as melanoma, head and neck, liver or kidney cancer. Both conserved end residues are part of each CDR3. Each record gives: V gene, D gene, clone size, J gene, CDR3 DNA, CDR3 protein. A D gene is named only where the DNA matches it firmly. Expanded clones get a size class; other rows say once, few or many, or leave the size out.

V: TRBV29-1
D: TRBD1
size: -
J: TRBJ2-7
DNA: TGCAGCGTTATGGGACAGAGCTCCTACGAGCAGTACTTC
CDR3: CSVMGQSSYEQYF

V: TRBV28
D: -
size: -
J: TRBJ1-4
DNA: TGTGCCACCCGAGCCCCTAATGAAAAACTGTTTTTT
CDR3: CATRAPNEKLFF

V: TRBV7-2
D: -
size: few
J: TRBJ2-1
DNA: TGTGCCAGCAGCTTGGGGTTTAATGAGCAGTTCTTC
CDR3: CASSLGFNEQFF

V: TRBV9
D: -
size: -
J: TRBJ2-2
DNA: TGTGCCAGCAGCCCCGGAGTGACCGGGGAGCTGTTTTTT
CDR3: CASSPGVTGELFF

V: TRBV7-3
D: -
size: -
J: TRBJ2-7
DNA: TGTGCCAGCGGCATGGGGGCCCACTCCTACGAGCAGTACTTC
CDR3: CASGMGAHSYEQYF

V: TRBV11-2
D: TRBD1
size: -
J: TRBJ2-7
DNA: TGTGCCAGCAGCTCTTGGACAGGGACCTACGAGCAGTACTTC
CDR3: CASSSWTGTYEQYF

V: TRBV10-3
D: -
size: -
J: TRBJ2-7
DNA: TGTGCCATCAGTGCCGAGGGGCAGGGTCGGTACGAGCAGTACTTC
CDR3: CAISAEGQGRYEQYF

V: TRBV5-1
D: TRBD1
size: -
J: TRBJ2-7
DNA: TGCGCCAGCAGCTTGGGCTTACAGGGGGTTTTGGGCGAGCAGTACTTC
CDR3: CASSLGLQGVLGEQYF

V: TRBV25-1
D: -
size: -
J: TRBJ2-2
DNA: TGTGCCAGCAGTGAATTCGGAAGGGGGGCAACCGGGGAGCTGTTTTTT
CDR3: CASSEFGRGATGELFF

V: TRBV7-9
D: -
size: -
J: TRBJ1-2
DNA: TGTGCCAGCAGCCCATCACAGTGGTGGCAGGCTGGCTACACCTTC
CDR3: CASSPSQWWQAGYTF

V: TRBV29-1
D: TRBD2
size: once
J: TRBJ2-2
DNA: TGCAGCGTTGAACCGGGGGGAACGAACACCGGGGAGCTGTTTTTT
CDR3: CSVEPGGTNTGELFF

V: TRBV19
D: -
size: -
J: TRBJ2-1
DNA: TGTGCCAGTAGCCTGGGGCTCCAGGGTAGGAATGAGCAGTTCTTC
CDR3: CASSLGLQGRNEQFF

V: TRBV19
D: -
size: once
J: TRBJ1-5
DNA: TGTGCCAGCAAACTGACAGTTAGCAATCAGCCCCAGCATTTT
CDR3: CASKLTVSNQPQHF

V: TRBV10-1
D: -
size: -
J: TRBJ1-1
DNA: TGCGCCAGCACCCCAAACCTGAACACTGAAGCTTTCTTT
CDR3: CASTPNLNTEAFF

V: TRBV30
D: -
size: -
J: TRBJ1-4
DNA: TGTGCCTGCGGGGGCGGCGGTGAAAAACTGTTTTTT
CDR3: CACGGGGEKLFF

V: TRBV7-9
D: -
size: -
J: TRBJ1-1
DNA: TGTGCCAGCAGCTCAGTAGCCAGAAACACTGAAGCTTTCTTT
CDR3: CASSSVARNTEAFF

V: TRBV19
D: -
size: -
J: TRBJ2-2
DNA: TGTGCCAGTAGTATCGGGGGGCCCGACGCCGGGGAGCTGTTTTTT
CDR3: CASSIGGPDAGELFF

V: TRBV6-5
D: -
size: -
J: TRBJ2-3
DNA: TGTGCCAGCAGTACTATTAACGAGGATACGCAGTATTTT
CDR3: CASSTINEDTQYF

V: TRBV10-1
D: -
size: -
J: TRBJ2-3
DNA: TGCGCCAGCAGTGAGTCGGGCGTGCGGGATACGCAGTATTTT
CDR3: CASSESGVRDTQYF

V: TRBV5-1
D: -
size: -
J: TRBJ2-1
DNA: TGCGCCAGCAGCCGGGCAACCTACAATGAGCAGTTCTTC
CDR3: CASSRATYNEQFF

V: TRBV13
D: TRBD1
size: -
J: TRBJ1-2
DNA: TGTGCCAGCAGCTCGGGACAGGGACGAGCTGGCTACACCTTC
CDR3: CASSSGQGRAGYTF

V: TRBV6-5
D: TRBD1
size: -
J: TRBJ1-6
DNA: TGTGCCAGCAAAGCTTCCGGGACAGTGAATTCACCCCTCCACTTT
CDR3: CASKASGTVNSPLHF

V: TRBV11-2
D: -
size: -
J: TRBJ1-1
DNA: TGTGCCAGCAGCCGACAAACAGGGACGAACACTGAAGCTTTCTTT
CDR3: CASSRQTGTNTEAFF

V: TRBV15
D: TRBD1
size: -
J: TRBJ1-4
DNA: TGTGCCACCAGTGAGGGACAGGGACAAGAAAAACTGTTTTTT
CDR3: CATSEGQGQEKLFF

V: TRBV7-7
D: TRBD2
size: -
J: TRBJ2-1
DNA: TGTGCTAGCAGCTTTAGCCGGGGGGGGGACAATGAGCAGTTCTTC
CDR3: CASSFSRGGDNEQFF

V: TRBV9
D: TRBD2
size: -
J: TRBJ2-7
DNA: TGTGCCAGCAGTTTCTCACTAGCGGGAGAATCCGAGCAGTACTTC
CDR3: CASSFSLAGESEQYF

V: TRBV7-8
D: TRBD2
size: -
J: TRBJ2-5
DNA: TGTGCCAGCAGCTTAGGGACTAGCGAAGAGACCCAGTACTTC
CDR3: CASSLGTSEETQYF

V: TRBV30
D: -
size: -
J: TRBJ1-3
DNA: TGTGCCTGGAGGATCCCGGGGGCCTCTGGAAACACCATATATTTT
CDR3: CAWRIPGASGNTIYF

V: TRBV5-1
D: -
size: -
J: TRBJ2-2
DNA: TGCGCCAGCAGCTTGGCGGACCAACCCGGGGAGCTGTTTTTT
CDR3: CASSLADQPGELFF

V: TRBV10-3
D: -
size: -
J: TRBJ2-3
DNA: TGTGCCACCCTCCCGTTTAGGGCAGACACAGATACGCAGTATTTT
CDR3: CATLPFRADTDTQYF

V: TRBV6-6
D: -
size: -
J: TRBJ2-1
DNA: TGTGCCAGCACCCTCCCGGCCCCCGTGGGTAATGAGCAGTTCTTC
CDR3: CASTLPAPVGNEQFF

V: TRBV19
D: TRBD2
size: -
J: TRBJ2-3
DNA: TGTGCCAGTAGTAGCGGTAGCGGGGCTAGCACAGATACGCAGTATTTT
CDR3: CASSSGSGASTDTQYF

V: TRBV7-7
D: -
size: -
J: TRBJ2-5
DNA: TGTGCTAGCAGCTTAGGGGTCGAAGAGACCCAGTACTTC
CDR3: CASSLGVEETQYF

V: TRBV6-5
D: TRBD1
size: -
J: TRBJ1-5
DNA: TGTGCCAGCAGGGGCCGGACAGGGCCCAATCAGCCCCAGCATTTT
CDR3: CASRGRTGPNQPQHF

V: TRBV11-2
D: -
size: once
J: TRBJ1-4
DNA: TGTGCCAGCAGCTCAGGTGAAAAACTGTTTTTT
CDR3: CASSSGEKLFF

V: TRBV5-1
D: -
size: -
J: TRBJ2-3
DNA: TGCGCCAGCAGCTTAATGGGCCCCCCAGATACGCAGTATTTT
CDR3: CASSLMGPPDTQYF

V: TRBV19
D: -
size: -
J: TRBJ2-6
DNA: TGTGCCAGTATTTCTACCTCTGGGGCCAACGTCCTGACTTTC
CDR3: CASISTSGANVLTF

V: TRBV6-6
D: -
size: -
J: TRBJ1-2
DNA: TGTGCCAACAACAAGCCCGGCTACACCTTC
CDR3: CANNKPGYTF

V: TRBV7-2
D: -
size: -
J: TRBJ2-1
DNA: TGTGCCAGCAGCTTAGCGCTAGCAGCGGGCTCCTACAATGAGCAGTTCTTC
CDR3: CASSLALAAGSYNEQFF

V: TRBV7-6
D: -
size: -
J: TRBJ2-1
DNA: TGTGCCAGCAGCTTAAGGGGTTACAATGAGCAGTTCTTC
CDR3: CASSLRGYNEQFF

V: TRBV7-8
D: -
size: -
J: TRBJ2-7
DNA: TGTGCCAGCAGCTTAGTCGCCGGAACCCTCTACGAGCAGTACTTC
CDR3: CASSLVAGTLYEQYF

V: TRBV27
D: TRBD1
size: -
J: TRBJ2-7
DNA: TGTGCCAGCATGGGGACAGGGCCCTACGAGCAGTACTTC
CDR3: CASMGTGPYEQYF

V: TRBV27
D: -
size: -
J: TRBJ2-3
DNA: TGTGCCAGCAGTCTCATGAGCACAGATACGCAGTATTTT
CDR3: CASSLMSTDTQYF

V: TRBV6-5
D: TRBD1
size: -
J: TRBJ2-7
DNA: TGTGCCAGCAGACAGGGGATCGAGCAGTACTTC
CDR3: CASRQGIEQYF

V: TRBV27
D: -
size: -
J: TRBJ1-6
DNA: TGTGCCAGCAGTTCCCCTCGGGGGCGACGTGGTCTGTTGTCGGAACTGGGGGCGGCCCTCCACTTT
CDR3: CASSSPRGRRGLLSELGAALHF

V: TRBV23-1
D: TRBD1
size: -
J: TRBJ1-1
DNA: TGCGCCAGCAGTCAATCGGGGGGGACAGGGAATGGAGACACTGAAGCTTTCTTT
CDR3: CASSQSGGTGNGDTEAFF

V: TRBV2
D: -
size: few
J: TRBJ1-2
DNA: TGTGCCAGCAGTCCAGGCACCTATGGCTACACCTTC
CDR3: CASSPGTYGYTF